Sequencing of this TCR beta chain was carried out in a study of beta chain features in type 1 diabetes (dated by TCRdb to the late 2010s). Regarding the complete study: No differences in mean age, gender distribution, total cell number or subset yield were found between patients and healthy donors. Across all samples, almost 110 million sorted cells were examined, and cell number per subset correlated strongly with RNA yield. In the study, recently diagnosed type 1 diabetes patients and matched healthy donors were compared on the TCRB repertoires of their sorted circulating CD4+ T cell subsets. Naive and central memory subsets were obtained from all 30 or so donors, but regulatory and stem cell-like memory subsets were isolated from only 8 patients and about eight healthy donors.

In the case of this clone: Its antigen is still unknown. Base qualities were left out, and no much larger clone turns up one base away.

A single peripheral blood draw of around 120 mL on average was collected from each donor into heparinised tubes. Using a panel that included CD45RO, CCR7, CD25, CD127, CD95 and CD27, naive, central memory, regulatory and stem cell-like memory CD4+ T cells were sorted on a BD FACSAria II. Every sorted population had a purity above 95%. Right away, PBMCs were isolated by Lymphoprep density gradient centrifugation and were stained directly, with no culture step. So that batch effects would be minimized, each experiment stained and sorted samples in pairs, pairing one healthy donor with one patient. The entire amount of isolated RNA was reverse transcribed using the High Capacity cDNA Reverse Transcription Kit, so the sequenced TCRB transcripts were expressed ones. Naive, central memory and regulatory T cell samples underwent deep immunoSEQ sequencing, averaging roughly 3.3 million total reads per sample. Sorted cells were lysed in RLT buffer and RNA was extracted with DNase-treated RNeasy Micro or Mini kits, depending on cell number. Each cell subset was processed separately to prevent cross-contamination, with patient and healthy donor samples processed together. TCRB sequences were amplified from cDNA with the immunoSEQ multiplex PCR, producing 87-bp fragments spanning the CDR3 region. The amplicons were sequenced using the Illumina HiSeq platform. The original pipeline was this. PCR bias was computationally corrected using synthetic template baselines, reads within Hamming distance 2 were collapsed, and singletons that could not be merged were discarded. By aligning reads against IMGT, V, D and J genes, CDR3 length, and insertions or deletions at six rearrangement sites were assigned. Within each subset, clonotype counts were normalized to sorted cell number, after which true diversity and Gini coefficients were computed with the tcR R package. Repertoire sharing was quantified using the overlap coefficient calculated on TCRB nucleotide sequences. Out-of-frame TCRB sequences from naive cells were analyzed to stand in for the pre-selection repertoire. Here the immuneACCESS table is served through TCRdb, limited to in-frame sequences with V and J called. Missing clones are a known gap in these copies; in checked studies unresolved V genes cover under half, and the rest lacks a known reason. Clone size and V and J calls were adopted from that table, with D and trimming inferred from the DNA. The sample table lists about 930,000 clones, around a sixth of them with a count of one. The ten largest clones represent 0.02% to 0.03% of the sample.

General study outcomes and caveats: Fewer insertions and more nucleotide deletions at VDJ recombination sites were observed in patients with type 1 diabetes, implying thymic rearrangement abnormalities. A moderate but significant shortening of TCRB CDR3 length was observed in type 1 diabetes patients in all four CD4+ subsets. PCR may preferentially amplify shorter templates, but because patient and control samples were amplified and corrected together, any resulting skew would affect both groups equally. Naive, central memory and regulatory TCRB repertoires appeared more similar among patients than among healthy donors. Because small numbers of individuals were included in the HLA sub-analyses, any influence of HLA type on TCRB rearrangement was left unresolved. Because cDNA was sequenced instead of genomic DNA, highly expressing activated cells could be over-represented, though the groups showed no difference in activation or CD3 levels.

As encoded in the germline V gene (reference sequence), CDR1 is SGHNT while CDR2 is YYREEE. Inclusive of the bounding cysteine and phenylalanine, the CDR3 is 17 residues long. Only CDR3 DNA remains: 51 bases, in frame from the first base. V is clipped by 4 bases and J by 1 base, and the sequence between their germline boundaries is 20 bases long. What was sequenced was naive CD4+ T cells from blood. This specimen's cell subset or site label, interpreted: true naive CD4+ T cells. The sequence is built from TRBV5-4 and TRBJ2-5, with TRBD2 as a weak D call on 5 bases. The sequence came from a woman between 18 and 29 years old in good health. The nucleotide sequence reads TGTGCCAGCAGCCTCAGGCGCATGTCGGGAACCCAAGAGACCCAGTACTTC. It is translated as CASSLRRMSGTQETQYF.